This T cell receptor (beta chain) was obtained from a study of cytomegalovirus exposure and HLA in healthy donors. Study-wide findings and caveats: Some public TCRs appeared in many individuals, while most sequences were rare.

Primers included in the PCR were 60 Vbeta and 13 Jbeta primers. Assay: immunoSEQ multiplex PCR; the TCRdb copy retains only in-frame clones and omits some. The sample includes approximately 100,000 clones, 75% to 90% of them seen just once. Germline lookup yields CDR1 SNHLY and CDR2 FYNNEI. The junction had 4 bases not matched to a gene; V was cut back by 6 bases and J by 3 bases. CDR3 length: 15 residues. Remarks on this clone: Its antigen remains unidentified.

The sequence was collected from a man aged 25 to 40 in good health and CMV-seronegative. The sequenced material came from PBMCs. The V gene is TRBV2, the J gene TRBJ2-2; TRBD1 agrees at 10 bases. CDR3: CASRDRGLDTGELFF. The DNA for the CDR3 is TGTGCCAGCAGAGACAGGGGGCTCGACACCGGGGAGCTGTTTTTT.